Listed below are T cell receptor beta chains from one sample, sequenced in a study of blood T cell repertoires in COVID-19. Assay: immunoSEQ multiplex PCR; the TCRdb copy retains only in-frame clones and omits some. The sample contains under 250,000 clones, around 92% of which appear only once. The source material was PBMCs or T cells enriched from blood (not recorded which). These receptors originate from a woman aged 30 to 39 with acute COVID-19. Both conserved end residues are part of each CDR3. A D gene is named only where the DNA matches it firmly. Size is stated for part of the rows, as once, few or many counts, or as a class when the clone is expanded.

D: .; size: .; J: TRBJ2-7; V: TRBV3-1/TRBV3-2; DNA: TGTGCCAGCAGCCGCGGACTTTCTATCTCCTACGAGCAGTACTTC; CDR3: CASSRGLSISYEQYF
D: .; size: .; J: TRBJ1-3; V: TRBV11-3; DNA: TGTGCCAGCAGCTTAGATCTATTCGGGGGGCTCGGAAACACCATATATTTT; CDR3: CASSLDLFGGLGNTIYF
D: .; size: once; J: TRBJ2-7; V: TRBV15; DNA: TGTGCCACCAGCAGAGATCAGGCCTTGGGTACCTACGAGCAGTACTTC; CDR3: CATSRDQALGTYEQYF
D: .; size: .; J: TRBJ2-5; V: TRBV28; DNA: TGTGCCAGCAGTCTGATGAGTGGGCTGCAAGAGACCCAGTACTTC; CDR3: CASSLMSGLQETQYF
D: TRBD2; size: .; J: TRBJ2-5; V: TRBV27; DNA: TGTGCCAGCAGTTATATAGCGGGGGGGAGAGAGACCCAGTACTTC; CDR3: CASSYIAGGRETQYF
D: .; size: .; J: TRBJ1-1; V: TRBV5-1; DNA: TGCGCCAGCAGCCCACAGGGCGTGAACACTGAAGCTTTCTTT; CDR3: CASSPQGVNTEAFF
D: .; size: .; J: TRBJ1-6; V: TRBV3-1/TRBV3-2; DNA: TGTGCCAGCAGCCACGGGGGGACCTCCCCACCCCTCCACTTT; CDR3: CASSHGGTSPPLHF
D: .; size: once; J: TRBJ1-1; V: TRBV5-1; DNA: TGCGCCAGCAGCTTCCTAATAGGGGAACAGGGACCGAACACTGAAGCTTTCTTT; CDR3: CASSFLIGEQGPNTEAFF
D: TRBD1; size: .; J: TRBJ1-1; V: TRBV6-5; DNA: TGTGCCAGCAGTTTCTGGACAGGGGATGTGAACACTGAAGCTTTCTTT; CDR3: CASSFWTGDVNTEAFF
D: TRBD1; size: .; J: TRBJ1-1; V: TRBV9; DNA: TGTGCCAGCAGCCTTAGACAGGGTCAAACTGAAGCTTTCTTT; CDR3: CASSLRQGQTEAFF
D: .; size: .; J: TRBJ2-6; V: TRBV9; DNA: TGTGCCAGCAATAGAGCCGGGGCCAACGTCCTGACTTTC; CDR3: CASNRAGANVLTF
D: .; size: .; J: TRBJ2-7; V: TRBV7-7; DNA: TGTGCCAGCAGCTTAAATCCGGGACAAGGGCTAGGCGAGCAGTACTTC; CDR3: CASSLNPGQGLGEQYF
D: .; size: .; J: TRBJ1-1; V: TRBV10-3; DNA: TGTGCCATCAGTTTACAGGGTGGAGGAACTGAAGCTTTCTTT; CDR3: CAISLQGGGTEAFF
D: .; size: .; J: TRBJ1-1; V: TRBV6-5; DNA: TGTGCCAGCACGGGTATTAAGGGGACTGAAGCTTTCTTT; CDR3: CASTGIKGTEAFF
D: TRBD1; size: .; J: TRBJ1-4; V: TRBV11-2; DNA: TGTGCCAGCAGCTCCAGACAGGGGCAACTGTTTTTT; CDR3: CASSSRQGQLFF
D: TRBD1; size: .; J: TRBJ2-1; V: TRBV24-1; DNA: TGTGCCACCGGGGGGTTACAGGGGGCCCCGCTCTTC; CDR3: CATGGLQGAPLF
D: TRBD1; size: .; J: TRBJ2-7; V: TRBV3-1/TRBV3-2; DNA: TGTGCCAGCAGCCATGTTAAACAGGGGTACGAGCAGTACTTC; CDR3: CASSHVKQGYEQYF
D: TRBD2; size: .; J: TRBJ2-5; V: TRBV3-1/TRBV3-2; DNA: TGTGCCAGCAGCCCGAATCGAGCGGGGGGTCTGACAGAGACCCAGTACTTC; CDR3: CASSPNRAGGLTETQYF
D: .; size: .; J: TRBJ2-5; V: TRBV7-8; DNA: TGTGCCAGCAGCCCGCGAGACGGGTCAGAGACCCAGTACTTC; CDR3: CASSPRDGSETQYF
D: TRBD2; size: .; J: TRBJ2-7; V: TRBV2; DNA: TGTGCCAGCAGGGGGGGGTCAATACTCTCCTACGAGCAGTACTTC; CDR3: CASRGGSILSYEQYF
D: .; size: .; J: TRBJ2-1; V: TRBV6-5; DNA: TGTGCCAGCAAAGCAACAGGGTACTACAATGAGCAGTTCTTC; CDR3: CASKATGYYNEQFF
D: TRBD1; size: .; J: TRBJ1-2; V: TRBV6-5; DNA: TGTGCCAGCAGTTCGCAAGGGACAGGGGTCTATGGCTACACCTTC; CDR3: CASSSQGTGVYGYTF
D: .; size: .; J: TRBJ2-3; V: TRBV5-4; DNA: TGTGCCACGAAGCTCGGGGGGCGTCGGGCAGATACGCAGTATTTT; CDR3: CATKLGGRRADTQYF
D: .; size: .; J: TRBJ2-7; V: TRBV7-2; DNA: TGTGCCAGCAGCCCGGGACTCCAATACGAGCAGTACTTC; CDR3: CASSPGLQYEQYF
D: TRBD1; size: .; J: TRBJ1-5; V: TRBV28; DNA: TGTGCCAGCAGAACGGGGGACAGGGAGGTCCAGCCCCAGCATTTT; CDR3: CASRTGDREVQPQHF
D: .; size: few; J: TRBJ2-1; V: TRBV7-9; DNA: TGTGCCAGCAGCTTAGTGAACAGTAAGGATGAGCAGTTCTTC; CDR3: CASSLVNSKDEQFF
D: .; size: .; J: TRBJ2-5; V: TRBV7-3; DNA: TGTGCCAGCAGCTCGTTCGGACAGAAAGAGACCCAGTACTTC; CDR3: CASSSFGQKETQYF
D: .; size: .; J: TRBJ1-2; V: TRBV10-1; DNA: TGCGCCAGCAGTAGCCAGGCTAACTATGGCTACACCTTC; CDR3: CASSSQANYGYTF
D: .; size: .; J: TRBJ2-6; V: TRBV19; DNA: TGTGCCAGTAGTATAGATTCCGGGGCTGGGGCCAACGTCCTGACTTTC; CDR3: CASSIDSGAGANVLTF
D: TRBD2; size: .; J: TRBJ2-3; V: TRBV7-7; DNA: TGTGCCAGCAGCTCCCGACCCCGGACTAGCGGGGACGCAGATACGCAGTATTTT; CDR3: CASSSRPRTSGDADTQYF
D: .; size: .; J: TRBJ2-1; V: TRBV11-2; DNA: TGTGCCAGCAGCCCCGCCCAGGGGTTTAGCACCTACAATGAGCAGTTCTTC; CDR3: CASSPAQGFSTYNEQFF
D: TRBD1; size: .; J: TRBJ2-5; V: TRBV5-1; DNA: TGCGCCAGCTCGCCGGGACAGGACCAAGAGACCCAGTACTTC; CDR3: CASSPGQDQETQYF
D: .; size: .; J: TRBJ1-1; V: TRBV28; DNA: .; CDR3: CASSSSTAMNTEAFF
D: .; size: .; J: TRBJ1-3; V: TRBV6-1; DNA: TGTGCCAGCAGTGTATTGGCCGACCTAGGTGGAAACACCATATATTTT; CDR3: CASSVLADLGGNTIYF
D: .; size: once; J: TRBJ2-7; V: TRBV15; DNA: TGTGCCACCAGCAGAGATCGTCTCGCGGGAACCTACGAGCAGTACTTC; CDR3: CATSRDRLAGTYEQYF
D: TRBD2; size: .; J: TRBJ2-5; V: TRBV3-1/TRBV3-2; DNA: TGTGCCAGCAGCCAAGATCCCCCTAGCGGGGGGGCCAGGGACCAGTACTTC; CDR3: CASSQDPPSGGARDQYF
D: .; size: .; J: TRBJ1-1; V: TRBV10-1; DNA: TGCGCCAGCAGCCCGACAGTGAACGTTGCTTTCTTT; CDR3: CASSPTVNVAFF